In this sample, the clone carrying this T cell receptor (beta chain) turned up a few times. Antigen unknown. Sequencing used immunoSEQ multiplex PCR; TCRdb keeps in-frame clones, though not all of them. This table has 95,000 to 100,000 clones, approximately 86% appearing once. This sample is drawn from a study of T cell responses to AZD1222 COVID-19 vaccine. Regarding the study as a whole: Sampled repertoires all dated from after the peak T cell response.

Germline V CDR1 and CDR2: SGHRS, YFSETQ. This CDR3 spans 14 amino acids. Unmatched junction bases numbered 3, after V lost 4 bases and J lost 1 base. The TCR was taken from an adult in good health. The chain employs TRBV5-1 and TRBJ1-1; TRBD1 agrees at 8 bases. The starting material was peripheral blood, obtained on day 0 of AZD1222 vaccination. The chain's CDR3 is CASSLGTGNTEAFF. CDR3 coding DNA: TGCGCCAGCAGCCTCGGGACAGGGAACACTGAAGCTTTCTTT.